This T cell receptor (beta chain) is drawn from a study of blood T cell repertoires in COVID-19. Study in general: COVID-19 samples collected from the United States, Italy and Spain covered acute and convalescent phases. The cDNA or gDNA used as material had been derived from T cells, B-cell-depleted T cells, or PBMCs.

Germline CDR1 and CDR2: MNHEY and SVGAGI. The ends were cut back, 5 bases at V and 8 bases at J, with 15 bases in the middle. This CDR3 is 13 amino acids long. Per the original methods: Quantification of nucleated cells was approximated via reference gene primer amplification. Produced via immunoSEQ multiplex PCR; TCRdb's table is partial and in-frame only. V, J and clone size are those of that table, while D and trimming were read from the DNA. The table lists more than 85,000 clones, roughly 87% of them singletons. Sequencing was performed on peripheral blood. The receptor was isolated from a man older than 75 with acute or convalescent COVID-19. The genes are TRBV6-5 and TRBJ1-1, with D possibly TRBD1 on 5 matching bases. As DNA, the CDR3 is TGTGCCAGCAGTACGGTTGTGACAGTAGAAGCTTTCTTT. It encodes CASSTVVTVEAFF.